This T cell receptor (beta chain) came from a study of shared clonotypes between healthy human individuals. Measured with immunoSEQ multiplex PCR; TCRdb has only the in-frame clones, and not every one. The profile shows around 2,000,000 clones, just over 90% of them singletons. Cells designated naive CD8 were CD45RO-negative and were positively selected for CCR7, with terminally differentiated effector memory CD45RA+ cells excluded. V was trimmed by 1 base and J by 6 bases, leaving 15 bases between them. There are 14 residues in the CDR3. CDR1 is GTSNPN and CDR2 is SVGIG in the germline V gene (reference sequence).

This chain joins TRBV30 and TRBJ1-2; tentative D call: TRBD1 (6 bases). The material sequenced was naive CD8+ T cells from PBMCs. This sequence was found in a man in his late teens or twenties in good health. Some clones in this sample may be carry-over from other donors' samples. CDR3 in DNA: TGTGCCTGGAGTGGGAACAGGGTGATTCATGGCTACACCTTC. Protein product: CAWSGNRVIHGYTF.